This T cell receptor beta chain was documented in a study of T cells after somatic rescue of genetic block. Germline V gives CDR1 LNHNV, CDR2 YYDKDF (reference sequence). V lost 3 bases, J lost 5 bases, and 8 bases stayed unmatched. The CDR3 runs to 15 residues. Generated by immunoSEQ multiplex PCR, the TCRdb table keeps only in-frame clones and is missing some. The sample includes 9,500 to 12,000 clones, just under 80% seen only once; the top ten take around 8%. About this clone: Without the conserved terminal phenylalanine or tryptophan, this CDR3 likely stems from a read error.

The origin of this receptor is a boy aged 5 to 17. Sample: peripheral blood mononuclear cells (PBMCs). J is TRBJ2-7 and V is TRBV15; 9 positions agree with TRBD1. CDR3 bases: TGTGCCACCAGCAGCTATACAGGGGGCTTAGACGAGCAGTACTCC. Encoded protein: CATSSYTGGLDEQYS.